The 26 T cell receptor beta chains below all came from one sample that was sequenced in a study of shared clonotypes between healthy human individuals. Produced via immunoSEQ multiplex PCR; TCRdb's table is partial and in-frame only. The repertoire holds 1,100,000 or so clones, with around 78% as singletons. Sequencing was carried out using memory CD4+ T cells from PBMCs. The sample's subset: CD45RA-negative fraction. All receptors come from a man aged 18 to 30 in good health. Some clones in this sample may be carry-over from other donors' samples.

The genes are TRBV5-1 and TRBJ2-1; D not certain. CDR3 size: 13 residues. Trimming pared 6 bases from V and 8 bases from J, leaving 15 bases between. CDR1 and CDR2 (germline): SGHRS, YFSETQ. This chain's CDR3 is CASTYQRVDEQFF. CDR3 DNA: TGCGCCAGCACCTACCAACGTGTCGATGAGCAGTTCTTC.

This chain uses TRBV10-3 with TRBJ1-1, with no clear D. Germline lookup yields CDR1 ENHRY and CDR2 SYGVKD. The V end was cut by 0 bases, the J end by 7 bases, with 12 bases between. This CDR3 spans 14 amino acids. The CDR3 protein is CAISESLGSREAFF. The DNA of the CDR3 is TGTGCCATCAGTGAGTCCCTCGGCAGCCGTGAAGCTTTCTTT.

The CDR3 sequence: CASSPLLTGRRDEQYF. The CDR3, as DNA: TGCGCCAGCAGCCCCCTCTTGACAGGGCGGCGAGACGAGCAGTACTTC. This rearrangement joins TRBV5-1 to TRBJ2-7; 7 bases are a match to TRBD1. V was clipped by 4 bases and J by 5 bases; unmatched bases: 15. The CDR3 is 16 amino acids. Looked up from germline, CDR1 is SGHRS and CDR2 is YFSETQ.

This clone was observed a few times. V gene TRBV18 combines with J gene TRBJ1-5; D unresolved. Germline CDR1 is KGHSH and CDR2 is LQKENI. V was cut by 2 bases and J by 0 bases, with 14 bases left in between. CDR3 size: 17 residues. The CDR3 nucleotides read TGTGCCAGCTCACCATCCAGGATGTCAAATAGCAATCAGCCCCAGCATTTT. This gives the protein CASSPSRMSNSNQPQHF.

This chain joins TRBV16 and TRBJ2-3; D ambiguous. Trimming took 1 base from V and 2 from J, leaving 1 base between them. Per germline, CDR1 KGHSY and CDR2 FQNENV. There are 12 residues in the CDR3. The DNA for the CDR3 is TGTGCCAGCAGCCAATACACAGATACGCAGTATTTT. It codes for CASSQYTDTQYF. The full variable domain, rest sourced from reference TRBV16 and TRBJ2-3, is GEEVAQTPKHLVRGEGQKAKLYCAPIKGHSYVFWYQQVLKNEFKFLISFQNENVFDETGMPKERFSAKCLPNSPCSLEIQATKLEDSAVYFCASSQYTDTQYFGPGTRLTVL.

The gene calls are TRBV5-4 and TRBJ1-5; 11 positions agree with TRBD1. The CDR3 runs to 17 residues. V shed 10 bases, J shed 4 bases, and the junction held 16 bases outside the gene matches. Germline CDR1 is SGHNT and CDR2 is YYREEE (reference sequence). DNA of the CDR3: TGTGCCTACATGGACAGGGGGCGCGTCGGGATGAATCAGCCCCAGCATTTT. Translated, it gives CAYMDRGRVGMNQPQHF. The variable domain in full, with the rest retrieved from reference TRBV5-4 and TRBJ1-5, is ETGVTQSPTHLIKTRGQQVTLRCSSQSGHNTVSWYQQALGQGPQFIFQYYREEENGRGNFPPRFSGLQFPNYSSELNVNALELDDSALYLCAYMDRGRVGMNQPQHFGDGTRLSIL.

The chain is built from TRBV28 and TRBJ1-5; weak D call: TRBD1 (6 bases). Germline V gene sequence: CDR1 MDHEN, CDR2 SYDVKM. V dropped 5 bases and J dropped 11 bases, with 16 bases sitting between them. CDR3 length equals 13 residues. CDR3 protein: CASSRTADLAQHF. CDR3 nucleotide sequence: TGTGCCAGCAGTCGGACAGCCGACTTGGCCCAGCATTTT.

This clone came up once. V gene TRBV28 combines with J gene TRBJ2-7, with 7 bases matching TRBD1. Germline V gene sequence: CDR1 MDHEN, CDR2 SYDVKM. This CDR3 spans 16 amino acids. V shed 3 bases, J shed 2 bases, and the junction held 10 bases outside the gene matches. The CDR3 spells CASSLWTQGPPYEQYF. CDR3 in DNA: TGTGCCAGCAGTTTGTGGACACAGGGGCCCCCCTACGAGCAGTACTTC.

The chain uses TRBV27 and TRBJ2-5, with 8 bases that match TRBD2. The CDR3 covers 23 residues. In germline, CDR1 is MNHEY, CDR2 SMNVEV (reference sequence). The ends lost 5 bases at V and 0 bases at J; junction bases unmatched: 29. The CDR3 sequence: CASSPTGRSTRSGRNFNQETQYF. The CDR3 nucleotides read TGTGCCAGCAGTCCTACCGGTCGAAGCACTCGAAGCGGGAGAAATTTCAACCAAGAGACCCAGTACTTC.

The J gene is TRBJ2-5, the V gene TRBV5-1, with 10 bases fitting TRBD2. Germline V lookup: CDR1 SGHRS, CDR2 YFSETQ. V shed 0 bases and J 4 bases; nucleotides not matched to a gene: 6. The CDR3 contains 16 residues. CDR3 residues: CASSLEPSGGGETQYF. CDR3 DNA sequence: TGCGCCAGCAGCTTGGAACCTAGCGGGGGAGGAGAGACCCAGTACTTC.

V usage is TRBV4-3 and J usage is TRBJ1-2, with D perhaps matching TRBD1 (6 bases). Germline V gene lookup returns CDR1 LGHNA and CDR2 YSLEER. This CDR3 comprises 14 residues. Trimming cost V 0 bases and J 7 bases, with 12 bases left between them. CDR3 amino acids: CASSQEEQGAGYTF. CDR3 sequence (DNA): TGCGCCAGCAGCCAAGAGGAACAGGGAGCTGGCTACACCTTC.

This clone appeared once. The gene calls are TRBV18 and TRBJ2-3, with 7 bases aligning to TRBD1. From germline, CDR1 is KGHSH and CDR2 LQKENI. The CDR3 totals 16 residues. Trimming at V came to 3 bases and at J to 3 bases, leaving 9 bases not matched to a gene. CDR3 DNA sequence: TGTGCCAGCTCACCGCTACCGGGACAGAAAACAGATACGCAGTATTTT. This encodes CASSPLPGQKTDTQYF.

The chain uses TRBV25-1 and TRBJ2-7; maybe TRBD1 (6 bases). With 2 bases removed from V and 1 base from J, the gap between germline ends came to 12 bases. From germline, CDR1 is MGHDK and CDR2 SYGVNS. This CDR3 spans 15 amino acids. CDR3 DNA: TGTGCCAGCAGTGAAACAGGGAACCCTTCCTACGAGCAGTACTTC. Translation gives CASSETGNPSYEQYF.

The genes are TRBV5-4 and TRBJ2-1; TRBD1 aligns across 11 bases. CDR3 length: 14 amino acids. CDR1 and CDR2 (germline): SGHNT, YYREEE (reference sequence). V trimming: 3 bases; J trimming: 5 bases; junction bases outside the gene matches: 1. CDR3 nucleotides: TGTGCCAGCAGCTGGGACAGGGGGAACAATGAGCAGTTCTTC. The encoded protein is CASSWDRGNNEQFF.

The rearrangement joins TRBV6-1 to TRBJ1-3; D possibly corresponds to TRBD1 (5 bases). Trimming left V 1 base short and J 0 bases short, with 28 bases between. The germline V gene encodes CDR1 MNHNS and CDR2 SASEGT. The CDR3 has 22 residues. The CDR3 spells CASSEGGRGRQGPHLSGNTIYF. In nucleotides, the CDR3 is TGTGCCAGCAGTGAAGGAGGAAGGGGTAGGCAGGGCCCTCATCTCTCTGGAAACACCATATATTTT.

J is TRBJ1-2 and V is TRBV5-6; D unclear. The CDR3 runs 12 residues. V gave up 4 bases and J gave up 8 bases, with 12 bases separating them. The germline V gene has CDR1 SGHDT and CDR2 YYEEEE. CDR3 in DNA: TGTGCCAGCAGCCTGGACCCATGGGGCTACACCTTC. This sequence encodes CASSLDPWGYTF.

This sequence joins TRBV28 and TRBJ2-7; 9 nucleotides agree with TRBD2. The CDR3 has 15 amino acids. With V trimmed by 9 bases and J by 0 bases, 9 bases remained unmatched. Germline lookup yields CDR1 MDHEN and CDR2 SYDVKM. In nucleotides, the CDR3 is TGTGCCAGTCGTTCTAGCGGGGCTAGCTCCTACGAGCAGTACTTC. Protein: CASRSSGASSYEQYF.

CDR3 amino acids: CAIRGTSGRGSSWYNEQFF. CDR3 nucleotide sequence: TGTGCCATCAGAGGGACTAGCGGGAGGGGGTCATCATGGTACAATGAGCAGTTCTTC. V and J are TRBV10-3 and TRBJ2-1; 16 bases match TRBD2. This CDR3 comprises 19 residues. V shed 6 bases, J shed 4 bases, and the junction held 12 bases outside the gene matches. Germline V lookup: CDR1 ENHRY, CDR2 SYGVKD.

The chain carries TRBV2 and TRBJ2-1; TRBD1 matches at 10 bases. Germline CDR1 is SNHLY and CDR2 is FYNNEI. The V segment lost 3 bases and the J segment 7 bases; nucleotides outside the gene matches: 3. The CDR3 contains 14 residues. The CDR3 loop is CASSEDRGLNEQFF. The CDR3 DNA reads as TGTGCCAGCAGTGAGGACAGGGGGTTAAATGAGCAGTTCTTC.

V gene TRBV7-9 combines with J gene TRBJ2-6; 11 bases agree with TRBD2. V lost 1 base, J lost 2 bases, and 1 base stayed unmatched. Germline lookup yields CDR1 SEHNR and CDR2 FQNEAQ (reference sequence). The CDR3 consists of 17 residues. The CDR3 here is CASSLELAGAGANVLTF. CDR3 sequence (DNA): TGTGCCAGCAGCTTAGAACTAGCGGGAGCTGGGGCCAACGTCCTGACTTTC.

A few counts support this clone. The chain couples TRBV6-1 to TRBJ1-3; no clear D gene. V was trimmed by 0 bases and J by 0 bases, leaving 12 bases between them. The length of the CDR3 is 17 residues. Germline CDR1 and CDR2: MNHNS and SASEGT. The CDR3 sequence: CASSEAKAHSSGNTIYF. In DNA, the CDR3 is TGTGCCAGCAGTGAAGCAAAGGCCCACAGCTCTGGAAACACCATATATTTT.

J is TRBJ2-2 and V is TRBV7-3; 8 positions match TRBD2. V was clipped by 4 bases and J by 7 bases; unmatched bases: 11. Looked up from germline, CDR1 is SGHTA and CDR2 is FQGTGA. The CDR3 covers 16 residues. Here the CDR3 DNA reads TGTGCCAGCAGCTCTATAGGGACTAGGCGAGGCGGGGAGCTGTTTTTT. Translating it yields CASSSIGTRRGGELFF.

This chain connects TRBV10-1 to TRBJ2-7; the D gene could be TRBD1 or TRBD2 (6 bases each). The CDR3 is 16 amino acids. Germline V gene data show CDR1 as WNHNN and CDR2 as SYGVQD (reference sequence). The ends were cut back, 7 bases at V and 7 bases at J, with 26 bases in the middle. The CDR3 region is CASKLLSGPGASEQYF. In DNA form, the CDR3 reads TGCGCCAGCAAACTACTAAGCGGCCCGGGGGCCTCGGAGCAGTACTTC.

This clone was recorded a few times. The chain is built from TRBV28 and TRBJ2-3, with 11 bases fitting TRBD1. Germline V gene data show CDR1 as MDHEN and CDR2 as SYDVKM. The CDR3 contains 15 residues. J lost 7 bases, V lost 6 bases, and 9 bases had no gene match. The chain's CDR3 is CASRGQGAFGNTQYF. In DNA form, the CDR3 reads TGTGCCAGCAGAGGACAGGGGGCATTCGGGAATACGCAGTATTTT.

The V gene is TRBV29-1, the J gene TRBJ2-1; the D gene is possibly TRBD2 (6 bases). The germline CDR1 and CDR2 sequences are SQVTM and ANQGSEA. This CDR3 has 16 residues. Trimming left V 6 bases short and J 3 bases short, with 21 bases between. This chain's CDR3 is CSVPKSTTSHYNEQFF. DNA for the CDR3: TGCAGCGTCCCGAAGTCGACGACTAGTCACTACAATGAGCAGTTCTTC.

The CDR3 bases are TGCGCCAGCAGCCCACTGACAGGGGCCGGGGGGACTGAAGCTTTCTTT. This codes for CASSPLTGAGGTEAFF. The chain links TRBV5-1 to TRBJ1-1; 8 bases are a match to TRBD1. Germline V CDR1 and CDR2: SGHRS, YFSETQ. V shed 4 bases and J 5 bases; nucleotides not matched to a gene: 13. The CDR3 length is 16 residues.